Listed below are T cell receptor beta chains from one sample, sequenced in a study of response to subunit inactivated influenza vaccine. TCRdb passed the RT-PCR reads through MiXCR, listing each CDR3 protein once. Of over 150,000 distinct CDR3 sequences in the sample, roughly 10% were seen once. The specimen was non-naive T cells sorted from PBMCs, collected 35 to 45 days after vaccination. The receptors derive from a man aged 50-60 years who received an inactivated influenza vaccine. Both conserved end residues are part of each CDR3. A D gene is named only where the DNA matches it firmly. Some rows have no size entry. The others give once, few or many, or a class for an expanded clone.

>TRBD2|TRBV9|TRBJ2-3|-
CASTRAGGSTDTQYF
TGTGCCAGCACCAGAGCGGGGGGTAGCACAGATACGCAGTATTTT
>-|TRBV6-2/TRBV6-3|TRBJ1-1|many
CASGKTVRTEAFF
TGTGCCAGCGGAAAGACAGTGAGGACTGAAGCTTTCTTT
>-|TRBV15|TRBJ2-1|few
CATSTRAVTTYNEQFF
TGTGCCACCAGCACCAGGGCCGTAACCACCTACAATGAGCAGTTCTTC
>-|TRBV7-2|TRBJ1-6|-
CASSLTQRNSPLHF
TGTGCCAGCAGCTTAACACAGCGGAATTCACCCCTCCACTTT
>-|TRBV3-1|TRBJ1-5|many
CASAGTGNQPQHF
TGTGCCAGCGCAGGTACCGGCAATCAGCCCCAGCATTTT
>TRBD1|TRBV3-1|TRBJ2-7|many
CASSPGQFYEQYF
TGTGCCAGCAGCCCGGGACAGTTCTACGAGCAGTACTTC
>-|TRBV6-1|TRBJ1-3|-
CASSGWTASGNTIYF
TGTGCCAGCAGTGGATGGACGGCCTCTGGAAACACCATATATTTT
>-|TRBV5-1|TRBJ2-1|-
CASSLDRGLNNEQFF
TGCGCCAGCAGCTTGGATAGGGGCCTCAATAATGAGCAGTTCTTC
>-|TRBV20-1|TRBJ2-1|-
CSASVAGWYNEQFF
TGCAGTGCTAGTGTGGCGGGTTGGTACAATGAGCAGTTCTTC
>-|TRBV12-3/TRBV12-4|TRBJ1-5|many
CASSYEGNQPQHF
TGTGCCAGCAGTTACGAGGGAAATCAGCCCCAGCATTTT
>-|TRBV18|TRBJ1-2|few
CASSPAAGHYGYTF
TGTGCCAGCTCACCGGCAGCAGGCCACTATGGCTACACCTTC
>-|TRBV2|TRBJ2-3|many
CASSVRGDTDTQYF
TGTGCCAGCAGTGTTCGAGGAGACACAGATACGCAGTATTTT
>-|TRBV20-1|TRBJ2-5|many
CSARQSRWETQYF
TGCAGTGCTAGGCAGAGTAGATGGGAGACCCAGTACTTC
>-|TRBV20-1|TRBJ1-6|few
CSARNPGEGKDSPLHF
TGCAGTGCTAGAAACCCGGGGGAGGGAAAGGATTCACCCCTCCACTTT
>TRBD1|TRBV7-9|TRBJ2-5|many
CASSPRGQQETQYF
TGTGCCAGCAGCCCAAGGGGGCAGCAAGAGACCCAGTACTTC
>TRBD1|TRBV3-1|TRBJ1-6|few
CASSQGQGNSPLHF
TGTGCCAGCAGCCAGGGACAGGGGAATTCACCCCTCCACTTT
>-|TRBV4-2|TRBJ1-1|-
CASSQVGYTEAFF
TGTGCCAGCAGCCAAGTCGGCTACACTGAAGCTTTCTTT
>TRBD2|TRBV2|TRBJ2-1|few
CASSAYTSGYNEQFF
TGTGCCAGCAGTGCATACACTAGCGGCTACAATGAGCAGTTCTTC
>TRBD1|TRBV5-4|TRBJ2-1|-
CASSKGQALYNEQFF
TGTGCCAGCAGCAAGGGACAGGCTCTCTACAATGAGCAGTTCTTC
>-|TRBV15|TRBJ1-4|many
CATSRSGQNEKLFF
TGTGCCACCAGCAGATCGGGGCAGAATGAAAAACTGTTTTTT
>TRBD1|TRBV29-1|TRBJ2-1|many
CSARTGGGNEQFF
TGCAGCGCCCGGACAGGGGGGGGGAATGAGCAGTTCTTC
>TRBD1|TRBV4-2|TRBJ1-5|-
CASREGTGSNQPQHF
TGTGCCAGCAGGGAAGGGACAGGTAGCAATCAGCCCCAGCATTTT
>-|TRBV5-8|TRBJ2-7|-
CASSLRVASSSYEQYF
TGTGCCAGCAGCCTCCGGGTAGCCTCAAGCTCCTACGAGCAGTACTTC
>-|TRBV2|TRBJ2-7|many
CASRYTRGEQYF
TGTGCCAGCAGGTATACTAGAGGCGAGCAGTACTTC
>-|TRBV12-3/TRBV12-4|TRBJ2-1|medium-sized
CASGPVAGEQFF
TGTGCCAGCGGGCCCGTCGCTGGGGAGCAGTTCTTC
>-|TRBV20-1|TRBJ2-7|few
CSAIGSWDLGYEQYF
TGCAGTGCTATCGGATCCTGGGACCTGGGTTACGAGCAGTACTTC
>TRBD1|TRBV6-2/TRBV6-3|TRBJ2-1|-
CASSWDSKNEQFF
TGTGCCAGCAGTTGGGACAGCAAGAATGAGCAGTTCTTC
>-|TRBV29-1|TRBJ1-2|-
CSVEWEQGTSNYGYTF
TGCAGCGTTGAATGGGAGCAGGGTACCTCTAACTATGGCTACACCTTC
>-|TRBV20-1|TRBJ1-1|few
CSARGLTGNTEAFF
TGCAGTGCTAGAGGGCTAACCGGGAACACTGAAGCTTTCTTT
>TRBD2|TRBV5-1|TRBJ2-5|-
CASSRGLLGETQYF
TGCGCCAGCAGCAGGGGACTATTAGGCGAGACCCAGTACTTC
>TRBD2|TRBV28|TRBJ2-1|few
CASSPGLAGANEQFF
TGTGCCAGCAGTCCTGGACTAGCGGGAGCTAATGAGCAGTTCTTC
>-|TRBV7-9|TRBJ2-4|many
CASDGGSLYF
TGTGCCAGCGATGGGGGCAGCCTATACTTC
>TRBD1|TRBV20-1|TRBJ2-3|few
CSAYEGGRADTQYF
TGCAGTGCTTATGAAGGGGGCCGCGCAGATACGCAGTATTTT
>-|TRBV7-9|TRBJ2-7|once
CASSKTIRGTDEQYF
TGTGCCAGCAGCAAGACGATTAGGGGGACCGACGAGCAGTACTTC
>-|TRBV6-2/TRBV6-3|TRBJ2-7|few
CASSWDQSTFSYEQYF
TGTGCCAGCAGTTGGGACCAAAGTACCTTCTCCTACGAGCAGTACTTC
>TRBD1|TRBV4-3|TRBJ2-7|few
CASSYRDRGYEQYF
TGCGCCAGCAGCTACCGGGACAGGGGGTACGAGCAGTACTTC
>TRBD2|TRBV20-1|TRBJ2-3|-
CSATSGGADTQYF
TGCAGTGCTACTAGCGGGGGAGCAGATACGCAGTATTTT
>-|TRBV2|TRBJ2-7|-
CASSVSREISYEQYF
TGTGCCAGCAGTGTTAGTAGGGAAATTTCCTACGAGCAGTACTTC
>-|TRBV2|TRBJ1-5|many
CASSEVLGGNQPQHF
TGTGCCAGCAGTGAAGTCTTAGGGGGAAATCAGCCCCAGCATTTT
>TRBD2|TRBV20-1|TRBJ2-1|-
CSAKPGGNEQFF
TGCAGTGCTAAACCGGGGGGAAATGAGCAGTTCTTC
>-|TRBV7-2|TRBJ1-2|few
CASSSSPGSGGYTF
TGTGCCAGCAGCTCATCCCCAGGGTCTGGTGGCTACACCTTC
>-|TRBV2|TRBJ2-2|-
CASRNGNTGELFF
TGTGCCAGCCGCAACGGGAACACCGGGGAGCTGTTTTTT
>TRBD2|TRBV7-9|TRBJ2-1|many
CASSFSGRAVNEQFF
TGTGCCAGCAGCTTTAGCGGGAGGGCCGTTAATGAGCAGTTCTTC
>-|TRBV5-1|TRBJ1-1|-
CASSIAGVNTEAFF
TGCGCCAGCAGCATAGCGGGGGTGAACACTGAAGCTTTCTTT
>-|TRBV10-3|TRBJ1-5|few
CAISEGTGPKSPQHF
TGTGCCATCAGTGAAGGCACAGGTCCCAAGTCTCCCCAGCATTTT
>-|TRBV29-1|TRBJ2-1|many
CSVETNRFF
TGCAGCGTTGAGACTAATCGGTTCTTC
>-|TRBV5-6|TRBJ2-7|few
CASSLTVAPYEQYF
TGTGCCAGCAGCCTGACCGTGGCCCCCTACGAGCAGTACTTC
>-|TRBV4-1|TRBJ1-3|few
CASSQVVGRNSGNTIYF
TGCGCCAGCAGCCAAGTGGTTGGGCGGAACTCTGGAAACACCATATATTTT
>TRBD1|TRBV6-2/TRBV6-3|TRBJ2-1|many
CASSYPPGTGAVDEQFF
TGTGCCAGCAGTTACCCCCCCGGGACAGGGGCGGTAGATGAGCAGTTCTTC
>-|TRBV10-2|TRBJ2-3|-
CASSDWHPAGTDTQYF
TGCGCCAGCAGTGACTGGCACCCGGCGGGCACAGATACGCAGTATTTT
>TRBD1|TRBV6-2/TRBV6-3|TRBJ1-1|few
CASSYGQGGAEAFF
TGTGCCAGCAGTTATGGTCAGGGGGGTGCTGAAGCTTTCTTT